The source of this TCR beta chain is a study of metastatic and nonmetastatic thyroid tumors (dated by TCRdb to 2018 to 2021). Background on the whole study: Repertoires were compared across peripheral blood and tumor or nodule tissue samples from malignant and benign thyroid patients.

Preparation of the library involved PCR. Sequencing relied on an Illumina HiSeq 4000. The TCR beta-chain CDR3 region of each patient was profiled by high-throughput sequencing. For the original study's pipeline: The researchers built a classifier to tell apart papillary thyroid cancer patients with distant metastasis, based on CDR3 differences among clinicopathological groups. Repertoire diversity was assessed with the Shannon index, and tumor-blood repertoire similarity with the Morisita-Horn index. TCRdb reworked the public reads: Q25 trimming with fastp, MiXCR clone assembly, productive beta chains retained. The V and J calls shown here were made by TCRdb, not taken from the authors' results. Present in this sample are approximately 40,000 clones, 20% of which were seen just once. The ten largest clones take up around 15% of the sample. At least ten counts were recorded for this clone. What this receptor recognizes is not known. Per-base qualities were not stored, and no clone one base away is much larger.

The cysteine opens and the phenylalanine closes a CDR3 of 14 amino acids. Only the CDR3 DNA stays, 42 bases, in frame from base 1. Based on the germline V gene, the CDR1 and CDR2 sequences are SGHNT and YENEEA. The germline ends are 12 bases apart after V is trimmed by 3 bases and J by 6 bases. No treatment had been received by any patient before thyroid surgery. Using T-cell receptor beta sequencing, the researchers looked back retrospectively at clinical samples from patients, gathered between about 2012 and 2018. The full study reports these points: In both blood and tumor samples, malignant tumors were reported to have significantly higher TCR beta diversity than benign nodules.

The sequencing input was blood. The receptor was derived from a female donor with papillary thyroid cancer or a benign thyroid nodule (not recorded which). Some clones in this sample may be carry-over from other donors' samples. The V and J genes are TRBV11-3 and TRBJ1-5; possibly the D gene is TRBD1, per 6 matching bases. The CDR3 region has the sequence CASSLGGPGQPQHF. The DNA reads TGTGCCAGCAGCTTGGGGGGGCCAGGTCAGCCCCAGCATTTT.